These 5 T cell receptor beta chains were sequenced from one sample in a study of blood T cells in healthy people across ages. Next came a second PCR, run for about 7 to 12 cycles, which used a sample-barcoded 5' primer along with a J-beta primer mix. TCRdb used MiXCR to reprocess the 5' RACE reads, holding one entry per CDR3 protein. This table has roughly 800,000 distinct CDR3 sequences, roughly 60% appearing once. Sequencing used blood. All receptors come from a man younger than 45 in good health.

The rearrangement uses TRBV7-9 and TRBJ2-7; D is unresolved. The V gene's germline CDR1 is SEHNR and CDR2 FQNEAQ (reference sequence). V was trimmed by 1 base and J by 1 base, leaving 8 bases between them. This CDR3 spans 14 amino acids. CDR3 protein: CASSLEATSYEQYF. The CDR3 DNA reads as TGTGCCAGCAGCTTAGAAGCGACGTCCTACGAGCAGTACTTC.

This clonotype appeared a few times. The chain links TRBV12-3 or TRBV12-4 to TRBJ1-5; D is unclear. Trimming stripped 5 bases from V and 0 bases from J, with 8 bases between. The CDR3 consists of 14 residues. CDR3 nucleotide sequence: TGTGCCAGCAGTGGGGAATATAGCAATCAGCCCCAGCATTTT. Residues: CASSGEYSNQPQHF.

CDR3 sequence reads: CASSPGGPGYGYTF. CDR3 sequence (DNA): TGTGCCAGCAGCCCGGGGGGCCCTGGCTATGGCTACACCTTC. The chain uses TRBV7-3 and TRBJ1-2; D is perhaps TRBD1 (6 bases). Germline CDR1 SGHTA, CDR2 FQGTGA. V lost 5 bases and J lost 4, with 14 bases in between. This CDR3 is built from 14 residues.

V gene TRBV6-2 or TRBV6-3 combines with J gene TRBJ2-1; D tentatively reads TRBD1 or TRBD2 (5 bases each). Germline CDR1 is MNHEY and CDR2 is SVGEGT. Trimming stripped 3 bases from V and 7 bases from J, with 10 bases between. The CDR3 length is 13 residues. Written as DNA, the CDR3 is TGTGCCAGCAGTTATTGGGGGAAGAATGAGCAGTTCTTC. Translating it yields CASSYWGKNEQFF.

This clonotype has just a few counts. CDR3 sequence reads: CASSLDGQGHYNEQFF. CDR3 coding DNA: TGTGCCAGCAGCTTAGATGGGCAGGGGCACTACAATGAGCAGTTCTTC. V usage is TRBV11-3 and J usage is TRBJ2-1, with TRBD1 as a possible D gene (6 bases). V lost 0 bases, J lost 3 bases, and 12 bases lay in between. This CDR3 region has 16 residues. Germline V CDR1 and CDR2: SGHNT, YENEEA.